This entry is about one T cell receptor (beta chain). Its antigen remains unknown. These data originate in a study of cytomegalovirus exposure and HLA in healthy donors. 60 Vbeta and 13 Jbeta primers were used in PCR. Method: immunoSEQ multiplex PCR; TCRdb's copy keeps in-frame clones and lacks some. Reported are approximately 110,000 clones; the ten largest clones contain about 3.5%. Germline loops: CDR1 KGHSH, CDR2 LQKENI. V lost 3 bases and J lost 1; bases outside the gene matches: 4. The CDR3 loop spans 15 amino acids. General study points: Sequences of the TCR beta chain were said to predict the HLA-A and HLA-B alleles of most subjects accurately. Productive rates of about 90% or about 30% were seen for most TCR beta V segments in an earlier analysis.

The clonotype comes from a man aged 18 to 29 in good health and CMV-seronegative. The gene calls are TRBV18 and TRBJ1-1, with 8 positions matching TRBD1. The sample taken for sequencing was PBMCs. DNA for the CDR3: TGTGCCAGCTCACCTACGGGACAGGAGAACACTGAAGCTTTCTTT. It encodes CASSPTGQENTEAFF.